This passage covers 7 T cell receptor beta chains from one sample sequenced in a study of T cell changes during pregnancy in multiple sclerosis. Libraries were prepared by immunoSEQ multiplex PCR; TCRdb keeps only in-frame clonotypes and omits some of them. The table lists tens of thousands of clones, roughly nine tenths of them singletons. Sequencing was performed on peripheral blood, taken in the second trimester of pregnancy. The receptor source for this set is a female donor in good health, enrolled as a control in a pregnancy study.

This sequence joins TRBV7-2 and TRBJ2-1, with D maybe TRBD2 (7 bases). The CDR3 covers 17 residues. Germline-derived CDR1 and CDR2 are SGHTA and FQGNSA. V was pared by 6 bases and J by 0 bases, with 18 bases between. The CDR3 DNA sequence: TGTGCCAGCAGGGGGGGGCGGCCTGGAAGCTCCTACAATGAGCAGTTCTTC. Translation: CASRGGRPGSSYNEQFF.

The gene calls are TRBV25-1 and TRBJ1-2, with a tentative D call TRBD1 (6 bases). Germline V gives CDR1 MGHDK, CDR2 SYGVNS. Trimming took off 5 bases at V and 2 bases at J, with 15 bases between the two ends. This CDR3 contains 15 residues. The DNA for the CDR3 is TGTGCCAGCAGTCCACCTAGACAGGAAAACTATGGCTACACCTTC. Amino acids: CASSPPRQENYGYTF.

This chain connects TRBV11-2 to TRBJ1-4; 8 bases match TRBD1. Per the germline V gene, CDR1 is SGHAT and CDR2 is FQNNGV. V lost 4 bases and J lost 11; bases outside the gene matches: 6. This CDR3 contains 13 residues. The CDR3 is CASSSGTGLKLFF. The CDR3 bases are TGTGCCAGCAGCTCCGGGACAGGATTGAAACTGTTTTTT.

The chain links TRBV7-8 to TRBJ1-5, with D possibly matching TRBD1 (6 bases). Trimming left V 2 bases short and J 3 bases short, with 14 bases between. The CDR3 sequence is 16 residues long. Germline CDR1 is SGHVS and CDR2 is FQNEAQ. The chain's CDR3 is CASSLQSGQNNQPQHF. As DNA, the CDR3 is TGTGCCAGCAGCTTACAGTCAGGACAGAACAATCAGCCCCAGCATTTT.

CDR3 nucleotides: TGTGCCAGCAGCTCCCGGACAGGAGATAATCAGCCCCAGCATTTT. Residues: CASSSRTGDNQPQHF. The chain joins TRBV7-2 to TRBJ1-5; TRBD1 aligns across 7 bases. V was pared by 4 bases and J by 4 bases, with 7 bases of the junction left unmatched. The CDR3 is 15 residues long. Germline V gene sequence: CDR1 SGHTA, CDR2 FQGNSA.

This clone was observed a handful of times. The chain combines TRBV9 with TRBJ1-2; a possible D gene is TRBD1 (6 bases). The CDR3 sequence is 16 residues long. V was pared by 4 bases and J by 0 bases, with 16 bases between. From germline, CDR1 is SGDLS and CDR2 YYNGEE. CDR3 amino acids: CASSPGLGQTNYGYTF. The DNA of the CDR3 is TGTGCCAGCAGCCCCGGCCTCGGACAGACTAACTATGGCTACACCTTC.

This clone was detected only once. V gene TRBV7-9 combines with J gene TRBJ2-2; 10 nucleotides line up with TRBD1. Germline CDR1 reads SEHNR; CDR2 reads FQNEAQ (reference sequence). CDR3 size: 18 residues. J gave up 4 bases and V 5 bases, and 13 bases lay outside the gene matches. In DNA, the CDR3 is TGTGCCAGCAGCATCCGCCCGGGACAGGGGTCGTTCACCGGGGAGCTGTTTTTT. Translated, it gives CASSIRPGQGSFTGELFF.